What follows are 9 T cell receptor beta chains derived from one specimen sequenced in a study of blood T cell repertoires in COVID-19. The data were produced by immunoSEQ multiplex PCR, yet TCRdb's version contains in-frame clones alone and is incomplete. The sample holds approximately 200,000 clones; roughly 90% are singletons and the top ten take about 2.2%. What was sequenced was PBMCs or T cells enriched from blood (not recorded which). The origin of the receptors is a young woman who had recovered from COVID-19.

The CDR3, as DNA: TGTGCCAGCAGCCGCTTCGGGAGGACTTACAGCTCCTACGAGCAGTACTTC. Amino acid sequence: CASSRFGRTYSSYEQYF. The chain links TRBV5-5 to TRBJ2-7, with 7 bases that match TRBD2. Germline-derived CDR1 and CDR2 are SGHKS and YYEKEE (reference sequence). The J segment lost 0 bases and the V segment lost 4 bases, leaving 13 bases of the junction unmatched. The CDR3 spans 17 residues.

The chain couples TRBV3-1 (or the pseudogene TRBV3-2) to TRBJ1-2, with a weak D call TRBD1 (5 bases). V lost 2 bases and J lost 5, with 6 bases in between. This CDR3 has 12 amino acids. The V gene's germline CDR1 is LGHDT and CDR2 YNNKEL (reference sequence). The CDR3 coding sequence is TGTGCCAGCAGCCAACAGGGTTATGGCTACACCTTC. Residues: CASSQQGYGYTF.

The chain is built from TRBV23-1 and TRBJ2-1; 12 bases fit TRBD1. TRBV23-1 carries the ORF label, with uncertain function. The CDR3 contains 18 residues. Losses at the gene ends were 3 bases for V and 0 bases for J; bases not matched to a gene: 6. The DNA of the CDR3 is TGCGCCAGCAGTCACTCGGGACAGGGGGCTGCCTCCTACAATGAGCAGTTCTTC. It encodes CASSHSGQGAASYNEQFF.

This clone was counted a single time. The chain employs TRBV20-1 and TRBJ1-5; TRBD1 agrees at 7 bases. This CDR3 has 15 residues. Germline assignment: CDR1 DFQATT and CDR2 SNEGSKA (reference sequence). The trim removed 3 bases at V and 5 bases at J, leaving 10 bases unmatched. The CDR3 sequence is CSASWAGGFDQPQHF. In DNA, the CDR3 is TGCAGTGCTAGTTGGGCAGGGGGGTTTGATCAGCCCCAGCATTTT.

This chain connects TRBV4-3 to TRBJ1-4; D remains ambiguous. CDR3 length: 16 residues. CDR1 and CDR2 (germline): LGHNA, YSLEER. The V end lost 0 bases, the J end lost 0 bases, and 8 bases lay between the germline ends. CDR3 coding DNA: TGCGCCAGCAGCCAAGATCCCCAGGCAACTAATGAAAAACTGTTTTTT. Encoded protein: CASSQDPQATNEKLFF.

The rearrangement joins TRBV9 to TRBJ2-7, with 7 nucleotides matching TRBD2. The CDR3 contains 14 residues. With 2 bases clipped from V and 6 bases from J, the junction kept 8 bases outside the gene matches. CDR1 is SGDLS, CDR2 YYNGEE, per germline. CDR3 loop: CASSVEAGTREQYF. The CDR3 nucleotides are TGTGCCAGCAGCGTTGAAGCGGGGACCCGCGAGCAGTACTTC.

In its sample, this clone was seen once. The chain couples TRBV7-2 to TRBJ1-1; 7 nucleotides match TRBD1. CDR3 length equals 14 residues. With 5 bases clipped from V and 5 bases from J, the junction kept 8 bases outside the gene matches. CDR1 is SGHTA and CDR2 is FQGNSA in the germline V gene. CDR3 nucleotides: TGTGCCAGCAGCAGAGGGGGCGCCGGGACTGAAGCTTTCTTT. This encodes CASSRGGAGTEAFF.

The chain recombines TRBV6-5 with TRBJ1-5, with D perhaps TRBD1 (5 bases). The CDR3 loop spans 13 amino acids. Per the germline V gene, CDR1 is MNHEY and CDR2 is SVGAGI. Trimming removed 6 bases at V and 4 bases at J, with 10 bases between. The CDR3 nucleotides read TGTGCCAGCAGGGCGGAGGGGAATCAGCCCCAGCATTTT. It codes for CASRAEGNQPQHF.

This clone was seen once. This chain connects TRBV14 to TRBJ1-5; no clear D. The CDR3 has 14 amino acids. Trimming left V 3 bases short and J 4 bases short, with 10 bases between. CDR1 SGHDN and CDR2 FVKESK come from the germline V gene. CDR3 amino acids: CASSQGGRNQPQHF. The CDR3 region has the DNA TGTGCCAGCAGCCAGGGAGGTAGGAATCAGCCCCAGCATTTT. Full variable domain (rest looked up from reference TRBV14 and TRBJ1-5): EAGVTQFPSHSVIEKGQTVTLRCDPISGHDNLYWYRRVMGKEIKFLLHFVKESKQDESGMPNNRFLAERTGGTYSTLKVQPAELEDSGVYFCASSQGGRNQPQHFGDGTRLSIL.